In its sample, the clone carrying this T cell receptor beta chain is medium-sized. The CDR3 has 12 residues. V shed 7 bases, J shed 0 bases, and the junction held 1 base outside the gene matches. Germline-derived CDR1 and CDR2 are DFQATT and SNEGSKA (reference sequence). Time point indicated: late sampling 161 to 241 days after vaccination in a few convalescent patients. TCRdb re-analysed the PCR reads in MiXCR, keeping a single row per CDR3 protein. The table has about 36,000 distinct CDR3 sequences, 36% seen once. The sample is drawn from a study of vaccination and CD4 T cells after COVID-19. Study overall: Post-COVID draws came a median approximately 100 days after diagnosis (range 35 to 161).

The material was CD4+ T cells from blood, obtained about 7 months after SARS-CoV-2 vaccination. The V gene is TRBV20-1, the J gene TRBJ1-2, with 8 bases matching TRBD1. The TCR originated in a human donor who had recovered from COVID-19. CDR3 loop: CSGDRTNYGYTF. CDR3 nucleotide sequence: TGCAGTGGGGACAGGACTAACTATGGCTACACCTTC.